The 18 T cell receptor beta chains listed next were all sequenced from one sample in a study of blood T cell repertoires in COVID-19. Data came from immunoSEQ multiplex PCR; TCRdb stores just in-frame clones and leaves some out. The sample records over 200,000 clones, approximately 89% being singletons. Sequencing used PBMCs or T cells enriched from blood (not recorded which). The source is a woman aged 25 to 39 who had been exposed to COVID-19.

Only one count was recorded for this clone. This chain joins TRBV5-1 and TRBJ2-1; TRBD2 matches 7 bases. Looked up from germline, CDR1 is SGHRS and CDR2 is YFSETQ. The CDR3 loop spans 16 amino acids. V was clipped by 6 bases and J by 4 bases; unmatched bases: 13. CDR3 loop: CASTSGGSSGYNEQFF. The DNA of the CDR3 is TGCGCCAGCACCTCTGGGGGATCTAGCGGATACAATGAGCAGTTCTTC.

This clone was found once. The chain has TRBV9 and TRBJ2-2, with 10 bases matching TRBD1. J lost 6 bases, V lost 2 bases, and 4 bases had no gene match. Germline V gene lookup returns CDR1 SGDLS and CDR2 YYNGEE. The CDR3 runs to 15 residues. CDR3 DNA sequence: TGTGCCAGCAGCGTTCGGGACAGGGGTGCCGGGGAGCTGTTTTTT. This translates into CASSVRDRGAGELFF.

V is TRBV28 and J is TRBJ1-1; possible D gene TRBD1, 6 bases. Germline V CDR1 and CDR2: MDHEN, SYDVKM. The CDR3 length is 14 residues. The V end was cut by 6 bases, the J end by 1 base, with 12 bases between. CDR3 sequence reads: CASRGRGKNTEAFF. The CDR3 bases are TGTGCCAGCAGAGGAAGGGGGAAGAACACTGAAGCTTTCTTT.

J is TRBJ1-2 and V is TRBV7-2, with 12 nucleotides matching TRBD1. The length of the CDR3 is 19 residues. Germline CDR1 SGHTA, CDR2 FQGNSA. Trimming removed 4 bases from V and 1 base from J; junction bases left unmatched: 13. The CDR3 spells CASSSFGTGGADVNYGYTF. CDR3 sequence (DNA): TGTGCCAGCAGCTCCTTTGGGACAGGGGGCGCAGACGTTAACTATGGCTACACCTTC.

V gene TRBV3-1 (or the pseudogene TRBV3-2) combines with J gene TRBJ1-2; D call uncertain. This CDR3 is built from 15 residues. Trimming cost V 5 bases and J 2 bases, with 15 bases left between them. The germline CDR1 and CDR2 sequences are LGHDT and YNNKEL (reference sequence). CDR3 region: CASSWGAGVNYGYTF. In DNA form, the CDR3 reads TGTGCCAGCAGCTGGGGAGCGGGCGTGAACTATGGCTACACCTTC.

This chain's CDR3 is CASNDRDSAWRINEKLFF. Here the CDR3 DNA reads TGTGCCAGCAACGACCGGGACAGCGCGTGGAGGATAAATGAAAAACTGTTTTTT. The rearrangement joins TRBV2 to TRBJ1-4, with 7 bases fitting TRBD1. Trimming at V came to 7 bases and at J to 5 bases, leaving 19 bases not matched to a gene. CDR3 length: 18 residues. The germline V gene has CDR1 SNHLY and CDR2 FYNNEI.

This sequence joins TRBV5-1 and TRBJ2-5, with TRBD2 matching over 7 bases. This CDR3 has 15 amino acids. The germline gives CDR1 SGHRS, CDR2 YFSETQ. The V and J ends lost 2 bases and 4 bases, in that order; junction bases with no gene match: 8. CDR3 region: CASSFWGRAGETQYF. CDR3 DNA sequence: TGCGCCAGCAGCTTCTGGGGGAGGGCCGGAGAGACCCAGTACTTC.

CDR3 bases: TGTGCCAGCAGCGTAGCCTCCGAGCGGGCAGATACGCAGTATTTT. Its protein is CASSVASERADTQYF. The chain links TRBV9 to TRBJ2-3, with TRBD2 as a possible D gene (6 bases). The germline CDR1 and CDR2 sequences are SGDLS and YYNGEE. Trimming shortened V by 0 bases and J by 4 bases, and 12 bases separated the two germline ends. This CDR3 has 15 residues. The complete variable domain, with remaining parts taken from reference TRBV9 and TRBJ2-3, reads DSGVTQTPKHLITATGQRVTLRCSPRSGDLSVYWYQQSLDQGLQFLIQYYNGEERAKGNILERFSAQQFPDLHSELNLSSLELGDSALYFCASSVASERADTQYFGPGTRLTVL.

This clone was counted once. This chain uses TRBV19 with TRBJ1-1, with a weak D call TRBD1 (5 bases). Germline CDR1 is LNHDA and CDR2 is SQIVND (reference sequence). CDR3 length: 11 residues. V was cut by 4 bases and J by 7 bases, with 7 bases left in between. The CDR3 sequence is CASSTQGEAFF. For the CDR3, the DNA is TGTGCCAGTAGTACGCAGGGTGAAGCTTTCTTT.

The gene calls are TRBV7-9 and TRBJ1-2, with 10 bases fitting TRBD1. This CDR3 contains 16 residues. Germline-derived CDR1 and CDR2 are SEHNR and FQNEAQ (reference sequence). Unmatched junction bases numbered 14, after V lost 5 bases and J lost 8 bases. CDR3 in amino acids: CASSPGTGVQVRGYTF. The DNA for the CDR3 is TGTGCCAGCAGCCCCGGGACAGGGGTTCAAGTGAGAGGCTACACCTTC. Filled out from reference TRBV7-9 and TRBJ1-2, the complete variable domain reads DTGVSQNPRHKITKRGQNVTFRCDPISEHNRLYWYRQTLGQGPEFLTYFQNEAQLEKSRLLSDRFSAERPKGSFSTLEIQRTEQGDSAMYLCASSPGTGVQVRGYTFGSGTRLTVV.

The CDR3 loop reads CASSPDRATEAFF. The CDR3 nucleotides read TGTGCCAGCAGCCCGGACAGGGCTACTGAAGCTTTCTTT. This rearrangement joins TRBV12-3 or TRBV12-4 to TRBJ1-1; 8 bases are a match to TRBD1. The CDR3 is 13 residues long. The ends lost 6 bases at V and 5 bases at J; junction bases unmatched: 5.

The CDR3 here is CASSLTAGGDTGELFF. In nucleotides, the CDR3 is TGCGCCAGCAGCTTAACCGCGGGAGGGGACACCGGGGAGCTGTTTTTT. This sequence joins TRBV5-1 and TRBJ2-2; the match to TRBD2 covers 9 bases. Germline V gene data show CDR1 as SGHRS and CDR2 as YFSETQ. V lost 2 bases and J lost 3; bases outside the gene matches: 5. There are 16 residues in the CDR3.

The rearrangement links TRBV29-1 to TRBJ2-1, with 8 bases aligning to TRBD2. The CDR3 length is 15 residues. The V gene's germline CDR1 is SQVTM and CDR2 ANQGSEA. Losses at the gene ends were 5 bases for V and 6 bases for J; bases not matched to a gene: 12. CDR3 amino acids: CSVYLVAGSGNEQFF. In DNA, the CDR3 is TGCAGCGTTTATCTTGTAGCGGGATCCGGCAATGAGCAGTTCTTC.

The chain links TRBV4-1 to TRBJ2-1; D may be TRBD2 (7 bases). Trimming took 3 bases from V and 8 from J, leaving 20 bases between them. This CDR3 has 16 residues. Germline V CDR1 and CDR2: MGHRA, YSYEKL. The CDR3 DNA reads TGCGCCAGCAGCCAGGGAGGGGGAGGGCCGGAGTATGAGCAGTTCTTC. Protein sequence: CASSQGGGGPEYEQFF.

This chain joins TRBV19 and TRBJ1-2; possibly TRBD1 for D (5 bases). The CDR3 contains 13 residues. Germline assignment: CDR1 LNHDA and CDR2 SQIVND (reference sequence). With 3 bases removed from V and 6 bases from J, the gap between germline ends came to 11 bases. For the CDR3, the DNA is TGTGCCAGTAGTATCTGGTCCAGGGATGGCTACACCTTC. Protein product: CASSIWSRDGYTF. The variable domain in full, completed from reference TRBV19 and TRBJ1-2, reads DGGITQSPKYLFRKEGQNVTLSCEQNLNHDAMYWYRQDPGQGLRLIYYSQIVNDFQKGDIAEGYSVSREKKESFPLTVTSAQKNPTAFYLCASSIWSRDGYTFGSGTRLTVV.

This chain joins TRBV11-2 and TRBJ2-7, with 7 bases identical to TRBD2. The CDR3 runs 17 residues. The V segment lost 5 bases and the J segment 4 bases; nucleotides outside the gene matches: 17. The germline CDR1 and CDR2 sequences are SGHAT and FQNNGV. The CDR3 region has the DNA TGTGCCAGCAGCCCGGTCTCTCGGGGACGGGGGGATTACGAGCAGTACTTC. As protein: CASSPVSRGRGDYEQYF.

Concerning this clone: The identical CDR3 is also encoded by other nucleotide sequences in the sample. The chain uses TRBV5-1 and TRBJ2-3, with D perhaps matching TRBD2 (5 bases). This CDR3 has 14 residues. CDR1 and CDR2 from the germline V gene are SGHRS and YFSETQ. The V end was cut by 0 bases, the J end by 1 base, with 6 bases between. The CDR3: CASSLAGGTDTQYF. CDR3 sequence (DNA): TGCGCCAGCAGCTTGGCCGGGGGCACAGATACGCAGTATTTT.

The chain joins TRBV12-3 or TRBV12-4 to TRBJ2-5; D gene unclear. Deletions cut 3 bases from V and 5 bases from J, with 7 bases between. The CDR3 length is 12 residues. The CDR3 DNA follows: TGTGCCAGCAGTTTTGGCACGGAGACCCAGTACTTC. As protein: CASSFGTETQYF.